This T cell receptor (beta chain) was identified in a study of CD8 T cells in Susac syndrome. TCR beta sequencing covered blood CD8+ and CD4+ T cells. Reverse transcription of 0.5 to 1 ug RNA was performed with random hexamers. Multiplex immunoSEQ PCR targeted 54 Vbeta and 13 Jbeta TCR beta segments. MiXCR, run by TCRdb on the immunoSEQ multiplex PCR reads, gives a single entry per CDR3 protein. The sample records 110,000 or so distinct CDR3 sequences, approximately 96% being singletons. Germline-derived CDR1 and CDR2 are SGHNT and YYREEE (reference sequence). Germline trimming cut 0 bases from V and 2 bases from J; bases unmatched to any gene: 5. The CDR3 has 15 residues.

Source material: CD4+ T cells from PBMCs. The V call is TRBV5-4, the J call TRBJ2-7; 7 nucleotides align to TRBD1. The TCR originated in a human donor in good health. Here the CDR3 reads CASSLGEQGAYEQYF. CDR3 nucleotide sequence: TGTGCCAGCAGCTTGGGGGAGCAGGGGGCCTACGAGCAGTACTTC. The variable domain in full, with the rest retrieved from reference TRBV5-4 and TRBJ2-7, is ETGVTQSPTHLIKTRGQQVTLRCSSQSGHNTVSWYQQALGQGPQFIFQYYREEENGRGNFPPRFSGLQFPNYSSELNVNALELDDSALYLCASSLGEQGAYEQYFGPGTRLTVT.